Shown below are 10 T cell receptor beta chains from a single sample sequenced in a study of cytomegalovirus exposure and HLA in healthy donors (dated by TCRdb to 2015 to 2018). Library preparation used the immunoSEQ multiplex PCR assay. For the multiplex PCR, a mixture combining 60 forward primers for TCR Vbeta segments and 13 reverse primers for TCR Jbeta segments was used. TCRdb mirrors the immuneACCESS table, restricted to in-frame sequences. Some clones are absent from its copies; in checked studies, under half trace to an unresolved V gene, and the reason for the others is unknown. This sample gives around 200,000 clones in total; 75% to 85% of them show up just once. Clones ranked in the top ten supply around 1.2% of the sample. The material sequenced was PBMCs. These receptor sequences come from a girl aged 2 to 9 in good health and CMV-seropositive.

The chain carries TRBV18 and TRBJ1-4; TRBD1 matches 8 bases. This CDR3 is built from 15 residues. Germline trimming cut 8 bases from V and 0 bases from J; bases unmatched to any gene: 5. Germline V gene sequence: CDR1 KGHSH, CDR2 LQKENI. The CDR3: CASGQGPATNEKLFF. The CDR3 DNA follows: TGTGCCAGCGGACAGGGACCTGCAACTAATGAAAAACTGTTTTTT.

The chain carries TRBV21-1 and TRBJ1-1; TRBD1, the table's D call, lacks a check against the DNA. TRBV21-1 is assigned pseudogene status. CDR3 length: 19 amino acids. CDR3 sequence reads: CASSKGTGTELPMNTEAFF. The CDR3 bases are TGTGCCAGCAGCAAAGGTACCGGGACAGAACTTCCGATGAACACTGAAGCTTTCTTT.

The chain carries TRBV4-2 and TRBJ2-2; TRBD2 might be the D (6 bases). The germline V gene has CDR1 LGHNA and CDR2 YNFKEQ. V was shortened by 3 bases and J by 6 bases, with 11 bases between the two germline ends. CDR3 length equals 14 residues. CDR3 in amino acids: CASSHGGEAGELFF. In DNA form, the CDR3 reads TGTGCCAGCAGCCACGGGGGAGAGGCCGGGGAGCTGTTTTTT.

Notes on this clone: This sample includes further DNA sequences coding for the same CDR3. The CDR3 coding sequence is TGTGCCAGCAGCCCCGGGCAGGGTCAAGAGACCCAGTACTTC. Translated, it gives CASSPGQGQETQYF. J is TRBJ2-5 and V is TRBV7-9, with a weak D call TRBD1 (5 bases). The CDR3 extends over 14 amino acids. Between the trimmed V and J ends, which lost 5 bases and 2 bases, there was a span of 12 bases. CDR1 and CDR2 from the germline V gene are SEHNR and FQNEAQ (reference sequence).

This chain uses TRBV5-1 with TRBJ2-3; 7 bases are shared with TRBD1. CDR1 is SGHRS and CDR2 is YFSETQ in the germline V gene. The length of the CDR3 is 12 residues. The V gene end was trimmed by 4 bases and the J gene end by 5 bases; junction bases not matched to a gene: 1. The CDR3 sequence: CASSRQGDTQYF. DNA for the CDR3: TGCGCCAGCAGCCGACAGGGAGATACGCAGTATTTT.

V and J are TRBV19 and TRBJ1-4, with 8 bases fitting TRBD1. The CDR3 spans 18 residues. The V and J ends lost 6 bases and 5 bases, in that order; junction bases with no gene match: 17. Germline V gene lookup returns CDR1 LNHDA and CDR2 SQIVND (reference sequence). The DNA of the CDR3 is TGTGCCAGTAGCCAATTGGGGACAGGACCCCGAGGGAATGAAAAACTGTTTTTT. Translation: CASSQLGTGPRGNEKLFF. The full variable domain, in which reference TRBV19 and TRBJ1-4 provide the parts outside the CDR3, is DGGITQSPKYLFRKEGQNVTLSCEQNLNHDAMYWYRQDPGQGLRLIYYSQIVNDFQKGDIAEGYSVSREKKESFPLTVTSAQKNPTAFYLCASSQLGTGPRGNEKLFFGSGTQLSVL.

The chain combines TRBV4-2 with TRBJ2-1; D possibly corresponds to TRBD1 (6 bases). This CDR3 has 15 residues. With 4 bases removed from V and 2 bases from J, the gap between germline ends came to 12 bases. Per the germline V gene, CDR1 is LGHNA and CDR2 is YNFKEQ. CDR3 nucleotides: TGTGCCAGCAGCCGTGACAGGCAGGCCTACAATGAGCAGTTCTTC. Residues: CASSRDRQAYNEQFF.

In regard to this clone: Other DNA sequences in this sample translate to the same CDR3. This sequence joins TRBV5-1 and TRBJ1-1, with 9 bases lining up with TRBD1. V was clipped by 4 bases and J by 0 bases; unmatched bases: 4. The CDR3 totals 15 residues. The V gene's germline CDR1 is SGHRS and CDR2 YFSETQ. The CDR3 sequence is CASSGDRGLNTEAFF. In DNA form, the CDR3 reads TGCGCCAGCAGCGGCGACAGGGGGTTGAACACTGAAGCTTTCTTT.

CDR3 DNA: TGCGCCAGCAGCCAAGGTCTTTCCAATGAGCAGTTCTTC. Translating gives CASSQGLSNEQFF. The chain carries TRBV4-1 and TRBJ2-1; no clear D gene. This CDR3 spans 13 amino acids. Germline V gene lookup returns CDR1 MGHRA and CDR2 YSYEKL. Trimming took off 1 base at V and 6 bases at J, with 7 bases between the two ends.

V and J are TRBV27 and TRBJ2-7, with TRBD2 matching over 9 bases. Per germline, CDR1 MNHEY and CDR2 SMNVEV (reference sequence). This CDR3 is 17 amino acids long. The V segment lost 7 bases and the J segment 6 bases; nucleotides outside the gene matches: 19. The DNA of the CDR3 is TGTGCCAGCAAGCAGTTTAGTAAACTAGCGGGTGTATGCGAGCAGTACTTC. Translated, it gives CASKQFSKLAGVCEQYF.